These T cell receptor beta chains were read from a single sample in a study of blood T cells in healthy people across ages. TCRdb redid the calling of the 5' RACE reads with MiXCR, one entry per CDR3 protein. Of about 690,000 distinct CDR3 sequences listed, roughly 41% are singletons. Source material: blood. These receptors were taken from a man older than 75 in good health. CDR3s include the opening cysteine and the closing phenylalanine or tryptophan. A D gene is named only where the DNA matches it firmly. Size values are once, few and many counts, or a class for expanded clones, and some rows have none.

j_call d_call v_call clone_size cdr3_length cdr3_nt cdr3_aa
TRBJ2-7 TRBD1 TRBV7-2 few 15 TGTGCCAGCAGCTCGACGGGACAGTTTTTTTTCGAGCAGTACTTC CASSSTGQFFFEQYF
TRBJ2-3 TRBD2 TRBV29-1 NA 15 TGCAGCGTTTGGGTCGGTGGGGGGGGCACAGATACGCAGTATTTT CSVWVGGGGTDTQYF
TRBJ2-5 NA TRBV20-1 NA 15 TGCAGTGCTAGACCTTGGGCGGGGAGGCAGGAGACCCAGTACTTC CSARPWAGRQETQYF
TRBJ2-3 NA TRBV27 once 14 TGTGCCGGCAGTTTAGAGGGGGACACAGATACGCAGTATTTT CAGSLEGDTDTQYF
TRBJ1-2 TRBD1 TRBV20-1 few 12 TGCAGTGCTCGGGGACAGAACTATGGCTACACCTTC CSARGQNYGYTF
TRBJ2-5 TRBD2 TRBV20-1 NA 14 TGCAGTGCTAGAGTGACTAGCGGGGCTTATAAGCAGTACTTC CSARVTSGAYKQYF
TRBJ2-3 NA TRBV2 NA 14 TGTGCCAGCATTGGTTGTACTAGCACAGATACGCAGTATTTT CASIGCTSTDTQYF
TRBJ2-2 NA TRBV6-2/TRBV6-3 few 15 TGTGCCAGCAGTTATTCCGGGGCGAACACCGGGGAGCTGTTTTTT CASSYSGANTGELFF
TRBJ2-3 NA TRBV28 many 12 TGTGCCAGCAGTTCCCCCACAGATACGCAGTATTTT CASSSPTDTQYF
TRBJ2-3 NA TRBV7-9 few 16 TGTGCCAGCAGCTTTTCGGGACCCTATAGCACAGATACGCAGTATTTT CASSFSGPYSTDTQYF
TRBJ2-3 NA TRBV12-3/TRBV12-4 NA 14 TGTGCCAGCAGTTTAAGGGCAGGCACAGATACGCAGTATTTT CASSLRAGTDTQYF
TRBJ1-5 NA TRBV7-2 few 13 TGTGCCAGCAGCTTAGCGGACAGTCCACAGCAGCATTTT CASSLADSPQQHF
TRBJ2-7 NA TRBV2 many 14 TGTGCCAGCCGGTTTGAGGGGCTGACCTACGAGCAGTACTTC CASRFEGLTYEQYF
TRBJ2-7 NA TRBV28 few 12 TGTGCCAGCAGATCGGACCTTTACGAGCAGTACTTC CASRSDLYEQYF
TRBJ2-6 NA TRBV20-1 few 15 TGCAGTGCTAGAGGAGGTAGCTCTGGGGCCAACGTCCTGACTTTC CSARGGSSGANVLTF
TRBJ2-1 NA TRBV4-3 many 14 TGCGCCAGCAGCCACACGGGGGCGTACAATGAGCAGTTCTTC CASSHTGAYNEQFF
TRBJ2-1 NA TRBV6-4 NA 16 TGTGCCAGCAGTGACTCCTGGCTAGCAGATTACAATGAGCAGTTCTTC CASSDSWLADYNEQFF
TRBJ2-3 TRBD2 TRBV20-1 NA 15 TGCAGTGCTAGATCGGCTAGCGGCCTAAGGGATACGCAGTATTTT CSARSASGLRDTQYF
TRBJ2-1 TRBD2 TRBV6-1 NA 19 TGTGCCAGCAGCCCGACTAGCGGGAGTGCCATGGGCTCCTACAATGAGCAGTTCTTC CASSPTSGSAMGSYNEQFF
TRBJ1-1 NA TRBV20-1 few 12 TGCAGTGCTAGCCCAACTTCTACTGAAGCTTTCTTT CSASPTSTEAFF
TRBJ2-1 NA TRBV14 NA 15 TGTGCCAGCAGCCAAAGGGTAACGGGTCCGGGAGAGCAGTTCTTC CASSQRVTGPGEQFF
TRBJ1-6 NA TRBV20-1 NA 15 TGCAGTGCTAGAGATGACGGAACCCTTAATTCACCCCTCCACTTT CSARDDGTLNSPLHF
TRBJ2-1 NA TRBV7-2 many 15 TGTGCCAGCAGCTTAGAAAGGGCCCCCTACAATGAGCAGTTCTTC CASSLERAPYNEQFF
TRBJ1-1 TRBD1 TRBV7-9 few 16 TGTGCCAGCAGCACCACGGGACAGGGGAGGGCCACTGAAGCTTTCTTT CASSTTGQGRATEAFF
TRBJ2-2 TRBD2 TRBV10-2 few 15 TGCGCCAGCAGGGGGACTAGCGGAAATACCGGGGAGCTGTTTTTT CASRGTSGNTGELFF
TRBJ2-7 NA TRBV3-1 once 15 TGTGCCAGCAGCCAGTCCACAGAGGGCTCGTCCGAGCAGTACTTC CASSQSTEGSSEQYF
TRBJ2-6 NA TRBV7-3 NA 15 TGTGCCAGCAGCGATAGGGTCTGGGGGGCCAACGTCCTGACTTTC CASSDRVWGANVLTF
TRBJ2-5 NA TRBV6-2/TRBV6-3 NA 15 TGTGCCAGCAGTTACGAGAGGGACACCCAAGAGACCCAGTACTTC CASSYERDTQETQYF
TRBJ2-5 NA TRBV10-1 NA 15 TGCGCCAGCAGCGACAATCAGGGAGGACGGGAGACCCAGTACTTC CASSDNQGGRETQYF
TRBJ2-5 NA TRBV25-1 few 16 TGTGCCAGCAGTGAATTGGGCAGAGGGACTCAAGAGACCCAGTACTTC CASSELGRGTQETQYF
TRBJ2-7 NA TRBV30 NA 13 TGTGCCTGGAGTTGGGCCCGCCGGGACGAGCAGTACTTC CAWSWARRDEQYF
TRBJ1-4 NA TRBV12-5 few 14 TGTGCTAGTGGTCCAGACCTGGTGGGGGAAAAACTGTTTTTT CASGPDLVGEKLFF
TRBJ2-7 TRBD1 TRBV20-1 NA 16 TGCAGTGCTAGAGGCCCGGGACAGGTCTTATCCTACGAGCAGTACTTC CSARGPGQVLSYEQYF
TRBJ2-1 TRBD1 TRBV29-1 many 18 TGCAGCGTTTTGACCTTTTCGTCATGGGACAGTGATAGCAATGAGCAGTTCTTC CSVLTFSSWDSDSNEQFF
TRBJ2-5 NA TRBV20-1 few 11 TGCAGTGCTATGGATCAAGAGACCCAGTACTTC CSAMDQETQYF
TRBJ1-2 NA TRBV5-1 NA 15 TGCGCCAGCAGCACCGACGGACTGCGTAACTATGGCTACACCTTC CASSTDGLRNYGYTF
TRBJ2-7 NA TRBV6-5 NA 15 TGTGCCAGCAGTCCCCGCAGGGGGGGGGGATACGAGCAGTACTTC CASSPRRGGGYEQYF
TRBJ2-5 NA TRBV6-2/TRBV6-3 NA 15 TGTGCCAGCAGTTCTGGAAAACAGCGGTCGGAGACCCAGTACTTC CASSSGKQRSETQYF
TRBJ2-1 TRBD2 TRBV29-1 NA 15 TGCAGCGTTGATATGCGGACTAGCGTTTTAAATGAGCAGTTCTTC CSVDMRTSVLNEQFF
TRBJ1-6 TRBD1 TRBV5-5 few 16 TGTGCCAGCAGTCGTACGACAGGGGGTTCGTATTCACCCCTCCACTTT CASSRTTGGSYSPLHF
TRBJ2-7 NA TRBV2 few 11 TGTGCCAGCAGTGAATTTTCCGAGCAGTACTTC CASSEFSEQYF
TRBJ2-5 TRBD1 TRBV6-2/TRBV6-3 few 15 TGTGCCAGCAGTTCCCTTGACAGGGAGATCGAGACCCAGTACTTC CASSSLDREIETQYF
TRBJ2-1 NA TRBV9 NA 14 TGTGCCAGCAGCGTAGCTACGAGGGCCAATGAGCAGTTCTTC CASSVATRANEQFF
TRBJ2-3 NA TRBV7-2 many 15 TGTGCCAGCAGCTTATCCTCTCGGGGCACAGATACGCAGTATTTT CASSLSSRGTDTQYF
TRBJ2-7 TRBD2 TRBV3-1 NA 13 TGTGCCAGCAGCCTAGGGGAGGGACGCGAGCAGTACTTC CASSLGEGREQYF
TRBJ2-7 NA TRBV9 few 14 TGTGCCAGCAGCGTCTCCGGGACCCTCGGCGAGCAGTACTTC CASSVSGTLGEQYF
TRBJ2-7 TRBD2 TRBV10-2 NA 17 TGCGCCAGCAGTGATCCCGGACTAGTTCAGGGCTCCTACGAGCAGTACTTC CASSDPGLVQGSYEQYF
TRBJ1-4 TRBD1 TRBV3-1 NA 13 TGTGCCAGCAGGACAGGGGCTGGGGAAAAACTGTTTTTT CASRTGAGEKLFF
TRBJ2-1 TRBD2 TRBV10-3 once 15 TGTGCCATCAGTTCGGTTAGCGGGTTCTACAATGAGCAGTTCTTC CAISSVSGFYNEQFF
TRBJ2-7 TRBD1 TRBV5-1 few 16 TGCGCCAGCAGCCTAATGGGACAGGGAGGGTCCTACGAGCAGTACTTC CASSLMGQGGSYEQYF
TRBJ2-5 NA TRBV15 NA 15 TGTGCCACCAGCAGAGCCGGGGACCTCGGGGAGACCCAGTACTTC CATSRAGDLGETQYF
TRBJ2-7 TRBD1 TRBV20-1 NA 13 TGCAGTGCTAGCCGGCAGGGGGCTTACGAGCAGTACTTC CSASRQGAYEQYF
TRBJ2-2 TRBD1 TRBV7-2 many 16 TGTGCCAGCAGCTCGATACAGGGGGCTGCCGGCGGGGAGCTGTTTTTT CASSSIQGAAGGELFF
TRBJ2-5 TRBD1 TRBV5-1 NA 13 TGCGCCAGCAGCACGGGACAGGGTTGGGAGCAGTACTTC CASSTGQGWEQYF
TRBJ1-4 NA TRBV6-1 NA 14 TGTGCCATCAGGCTACCTACTGAGAATGAAAAACTGTTTTTT CAIRLPTENEKLFF
TRBJ2-2 NA TRBV20-1 NA 14 TGCAGTGCTAGTACAGGGTTGAACACCGGGGAGCTGTTTTTT CSASTGLNTGELFF
TRBJ2-5 TRBD2 TRBV15 once 18 TGTGCCACCAGCAGAGATTGGAGCGGGGGGGCGTTTCCAGAGACCCAGTACTTC CATSRDWSGGAFPETQYF
TRBJ2-5 NA TRBV20-1 NA 12 TGCAGTGCTGTAGAGGGCCAAGAGACCCAGTACTTC CSAVEGQETQYF